The 22 T cell receptor beta chains reported below all come from one sample, sequenced in a study of beta chain features in type 1 diabetes. The whole isolated RNA underwent reverse transcription, so sequencing captured expressed TCRB transcripts. The repertoire was sequenced with immunoSEQ multiplex PCR; TCRdb's copy has only in-frame clones and lacks some. The sample lists approximately 140,000 clones, roughly 10% seen once, with less than 0.85% in the top ten. Source material: central memory CD4+ T cells from blood. These receptors were taken from a woman aged 40-49 years in good health.

This clone was seen many times. J is TRBJ2-1 and V is TRBV7-8; D unresolved. CDR1 and CDR2 (germline): SGHVS, FQNEAQ. Trimming shortened V by 3 bases and J by 8 bases, and 8 bases separated the two germline ends. CDR3 length: 12 residues. The CDR3 sequence: CASSLTRHEQFF. The CDR3, as DNA: TGTGCCAGCAGCTTGACTCGTCATGAGCAGTTCTTC.

In this sample, this clone turned up once. V gene TRBV25-1 combines with J gene TRBJ2-3; 8 bases agree with TRBD1. CDR3 length: 16 amino acids. Germline V lookup: CDR1 MGHDK, CDR2 SYGVNS. Unmatched junction bases numbered 8, after V lost 0 bases and J lost 6 bases. The CDR3 reads CASSEYVSGGRDTQYF. In DNA form, the CDR3 reads TGTGCCAGCAGTGAATATGTGTCAGGGGGCCGCGATACGCAGTATTTT.

This clone was recorded at least ten times. The chain recombines TRBV23-1 with TRBJ2-2, with 10 bases lining up with TRBD1. TRBV23-1 is assigned to the ORF class and has an uncertain function. The junction had 10 bases not matched to a gene; V was cut back by 5 bases and J by 4 bases. The CDR3 totals 17 residues. In DNA form, the CDR3 reads TGCGCCAGCAGTTCAACTAACGACAGGGGGCCCACCGGGGAGCTGTTTTTT. Protein: CASSSTNDRGPTGELFF.

This clone has just a few counts. This sequence joins TRBV4-2 and TRBJ1-1; D is possibly TRBD1 (6 bases). V lost 0 bases and J 4 bases, leaving 15 bases between the germline ends. This CDR3 is built from 16 residues. The germline CDR1 and CDR2 sequences are LGHNA and YNFKEQ. The CDR3 sequence: CASSQDSVQGSTEAFF. CDR3 bases: TGTGCCAGCAGCCAAGATTCGGTCCAGGGGAGCACTGAAGCTTTCTTT.

This clone was counted between two and nine times. The chain uses TRBV28 and TRBJ2-5; TRBD1 matches 8 bases. V was pared by 6 bases and J by 5 bases, with 8 bases of the junction left unmatched. In germline, CDR1 is MDHEN, CDR2 SYDVKM. CDR3 length: 14 residues. In DNA form, the CDR3 reads TGTGCCAGCAGCGAACAGGGGGTAGGGGAGACCCAGTACTTC. It translates to CASSEQGVGETQYF.

The genes are TRBV6-5 and TRBJ1-2, with 7 bases that match TRBD1. The CDR3 has 12 residues. Trimming took 10 bases from V and 2 from J; bases not matched to a gene: 4. CDR1 is MNHEY, CDR2 SVGAGI, per germline. The CDR3 spells CATRGGNYGYTF. DNA for the CDR3: TGTGCCACCCGAGGGGGCAACTATGGCTACACCTTC.

The chain has TRBV2 and TRBJ1-6; TRBD1 agrees at 7 bases. This CDR3 region has 13 residues. Germline V lookup: CDR1 SNHLY, CDR2 FYNNEI. V lost 5 bases and J lost 6; bases outside the gene matches: 1. The chain's CDR3 is CASSTGVNSPLHF. In nucleotides, the CDR3 is TGTGCCAGCAGTACAGGGGTTAATTCACCCCTCCACTTT.

The CDR3 region is CASSGLAGGDTQYF. The CDR3 nucleotides are TGTGCCAGCAGTGGACTAGCGGGGGGAGATACGCAGTATTTT. This chain uses TRBV2 with TRBJ2-3; TRBD2 agrees at 13 bases. Per germline, CDR1 SNHLY and CDR2 FYNNEI. V lost 4 bases, J lost 5 bases, and 0 bases stayed unmatched. The CDR3 is 14 residues long.

The CDR3 protein is CASSWDRSNEQFF. The CDR3, as DNA: TGTGCCAGCAGCTGGGACAGGTCCAATGAGCAGTTCTTC. V gene TRBV11-2 combines with J gene TRBJ2-1, with 8 bases aligning to TRBD1. The CDR3 contains 13 residues. V dropped 4 bases and J dropped 6; count of bases not matched to a gene: 2. Per germline, CDR1 SGHAT and CDR2 FQNNGV.

This chain uses TRBV18 with TRBJ2-1, with 9 bases lining up with TRBD1. This CDR3 region has 15 residues. With 0 bases clipped from V and 9 bases from J, the junction kept 6 bases outside the gene matches. CDR1 and CDR2 (germline): KGHSH, LQKENI. CDR3 amino acids: CASSPPRTGDGEQFF. CDR3 sequence (DNA): TGTGCCAGCTCACCACCGAGGACAGGGGACGGTGAGCAGTTCTTC.

The J gene is TRBJ2-7, the V gene TRBV7-6, with D maybe TRBD1 (5 bases). Deletions cut 1 base from V and 7 bases from J, with 5 bases between. This CDR3 contains 11 residues. Germline CDR1 and CDR2: SGHVS and FNYEAQ. This CDR3 reads CASSLGTEQYF. The DNA for the CDR3 is TGTGCCAGCAGCTTAGGGACAGAGCAGTACTTC.

The chain links TRBV7-2 to TRBJ2-2; 15 nucleotides match TRBD2. Germline trimming cut 5 bases from V and 10 bases from J; bases unmatched to any gene: 11. In germline, CDR1 is SGHTA, CDR2 FQGNSA. The CDR3 length is 17 residues. The CDR3: CASSLRTSGGARAELFF. CDR3 in DNA: TGTGCCAGCAGCCTCCGGACTAGCGGGGGGGCCCGGGCGGAGCTGTTTTTT.

The sample holds a few counts of this clone. The chain uses TRBV5-1 and TRBJ2-4, with D possibly TRBD2 on 5 matching bases. The CDR3 has 15 amino acids. With 1 base removed from V and 1 base from J, the gap between germline ends came to 9 bases. CDR1 and CDR2 (germline): SGHRS, YFSETQ. The CDR3 loop reads CASSLTGEAKNIQYF. CDR3 nucleotides: TGCGCCAGCAGCTTGACTGGGGAGGCCAAAAACATTCAGTACTTC. The whole variable domain, filled in from reference TRBV5-1 and TRBJ2-4, reads KAGVTQTPRYLIKTRGQQVTLSCSPISGHRSVSWYQQTPGQGLQFLFEYFSETQRNKGNFPGRFSGRQFSNSRSEMNVSTLELGDSALYLCASSLTGEAKNIQYFGAGTRLSVL.

The V call is TRBV9, the J call TRBJ1-6; 9 bases agree with TRBD1. This CDR3 region has 14 residues. Germline V gene data show CDR1 as SGDLS and CDR2 as YYNGEE. J was trimmed by 9 bases and V by 7 bases; bases with no gene match: 8. The CDR3 DNA reads as TGTGCCAGCCGTCCCGGGGACAGGGTTTCACCCCTCCACTTT. This encodes CASRPGDRVSPLHF.

This clone was counted between two and nine times. V and J are TRBV18 and TRBJ2-7, with TRBD1 matching over 10 bases. The V gene's germline CDR1 is KGHSH and CDR2 LQKENI. The length of the CDR3 is 14 residues. V dropped 5 bases and J dropped 4; count of bases not matched to a gene: 5. Written as DNA, the CDR3 is TGTGCCAGCTCAGGGACAGGGGTTGAGTACGAGCAGTACTTC. Translating gives CASSGTGVEYEQYF.

The J gene is TRBJ1-1, the V gene TRBV29-1, with D tentatively TRBD1 (5 bases). The germline V and J ends were trimmed by 4 bases and 5 bases, with 11 bases remaining between them. The germline V gene has CDR1 SQVTM and CDR2 ANQGSEA. The CDR3 has 12 amino acids. CDR3 nucleotides: TGCAGCGTTGGGGGGAGGGTGACTGAAGCTTTCTTT. Translating it yields CSVGGRVTEAFF.

This chain links TRBV16 with TRBJ2-1, with 8 nucleotides matching TRBD2. V trimming: 0 bases; J trimming: 8 bases; junction bases outside the gene matches: 6. The CDR3 is 15 residues long. Germline lookup yields CDR1 KGHSY and CDR2 FQNENV. CDR3 bases: TGTGCCAGCAGCCAATCAAGCGGGGGCGTCTATGAGCAGTTCTTC. This encodes CASSQSSGGVYEQFF.

In this sample, this clone turned up many times. The V call is TRBV4-2, the J call TRBJ2-1, with 7 bases fitting TRBD2. Looked up from germline, CDR1 is LGHNA and CDR2 is YNFKEQ. There are 18 residues in the CDR3. With V trimmed by 5 bases and J by 0 bases, 13 bases remained unmatched. CDR3 DNA: TGTGCCAGCAGCGCCGCGGGGGATTCGCGGGGCTCCTACAATGAGCAGTTCTTC. It specifies CASSAAGDSRGSYNEQFF.

This clone appeared a few times. This sequence joins TRBV2 and TRBJ1-4; the D is unclear. The V end lost 4 bases, the J end lost 7 bases, and 16 bases lay between the germline ends. Germline assignment: CDR1 SNHLY and CDR2 FYNNEI. There are 15 residues in the CDR3. The CDR3 region is CASSGDGFPSEKLFF. The CDR3 coding sequence is TGTGCCAGCAGTGGAGACGGGTTCCCGAGTGAAAAACTGTTTTTT.

This sequence joins TRBV15 and TRBJ1-2; D is unresolved. Trimming removed 1 base from V and 5 bases from J, with 11 bases in between. Germline V lookup: CDR1 LNHNV, CDR2 YYDKDF (reference sequence). The CDR3 runs to 14 residues. In DNA form, the CDR3 reads TGTGCCACCAGCAGAGGAGGCAGCGCATATGGCTACACCTTC. Protein product: CATSRGGSAYGYTF.

The chain links TRBV5-1 to TRBJ2-7, with 8 positions matching TRBD2. Germline V gene lookup returns CDR1 SGHRS and CDR2 YFSETQ. The CDR3 spans 14 residues. With V trimmed by 3 bases and J by 3 bases, 5 bases remained unmatched. CDR3 residues: CASSSGTRGYEQYF. The CDR3, as DNA: TGCGCCAGCAGCTCCGGGACTAGGGGCTACGAGCAGTACTTC.

The rearrangement uses TRBV7-2 and TRBJ2-7, with D hard to call. Germline CDR1 and CDR2: SGHTA and FQGNSA. The CDR3 runs to 11 residues. Trimming stripped 5 bases from V and 3 bases from J, with 5 bases between. The CDR3 is CASSRDYEQYF. For the CDR3, the DNA is TGTGCCAGCAGCCGAGACTACGAGCAGTACTTC.